This T cell receptor beta chain was observed in a study of CD8 T cells in Susac syndrome. The V and J ends lost 0 bases and 0 bases respectively, with 7 bases between them. The CDR3 is made up of 15 amino acids. The germline CDR1 and CDR2 sequences are SGHAT and FQNNGV. RNA totalling about 0.45 to 1 ug underwent reverse transcription with random hexamers. A multiplex approach, immunoSEQ multiplex PCR, amplified TCR beta CDR3 across 54 Vbeta and 13 Jbeta. TCRdb reprocessed the immunoSEQ multiplex PCR reads via MiXCR and lists one record per CDR3 protein. This sample has about 200,000 distinct CDR3 sequences; 90% to 95% occur once, and the top ten carry approximately 0.094%. CD8+ and CD4+ blood T cells underwent TCR beta sequencing. Controls were age- and sex-matched healthy donors.

Source material: CD4+ T cells from PBMCs. The source of this sequence is a human donor in good health. This sequence joins TRBV11-2 and TRBJ2-3; D is undetermined. CDR3 sequence reads: CASSLDHGSTDTQYF. The CDR3 DNA reads as TGTGCCAGCAGCTTAGACCACGGTAGCACAGATACGCAGTATTTT.